One sample yielded the 24 T cell receptor beta chains listed below, sequenced in a study of T cell responses to AZD1222 COVID-19 vaccine. Sequencing used immunoSEQ multiplex PCR; TCRdb keeps in-frame clones, though not all of them. The table shows under 100,000 clones, with roughly 89% occurring only once. Sequencing was performed on peripheral blood, taken 28 days after the second AZD1222 dose. The receptors come from an adult who received the AZD1222 COVID-19 vaccine.

The rearrangement links TRBV7-6 to TRBJ1-5, with D hard to call. CDR1 is SGHVS, CDR2 FNYEAQ, per germline. The CDR3 contains 17 residues. The ends were cut back, 2 bases at V and 0 bases at J, with 14 bases in the middle. CDR3 amino acids: CASSLHWGLNSNQPQHF. The CDR3 DNA is TGTGCCAGCAGCTTACATTGGGGTCTGAATAGCAATCAGCCCCAGCATTTT.

Points on this clone: Compared with germline, one end of the junction differs, possibly owing to a read error. V gene TRBV2 combines with J gene TRBJ2-3, with 10 bases identical to TRBD2. The CDR3 sequence is 16 residues long. Germline V gene sequence: CDR1 SNHLY, CDR2 FYNNEI. The CDR3 region is CASREGLAVDTDTQYF. The CDR3 nucleotides are TGTGCCAGCAGGGAAGGACTAGCGGTAGACACAGATACGCAGTATTTT.

This chain connects TRBV19 to TRBJ1-1, with D possibly TRBD1 on 6 matching bases. CDR1 is LNHDA, CDR2 SQIVND, per germline (reference sequence). The CDR3 totals 14 residues. Trimming took 1 base from V and 5 from J, leaving 11 bases between them. CDR3 region: CASSIGHRVTEAFF. The CDR3 bases are TGTGCCAGTAGTATAGGGCACAGGGTGACTGAAGCTTTCTTT.

CDR3 amino acids: CASSTGAGGYIREQFF. The CDR3 DNA is TGTGCCAGCAGCACCGGTGCGGGGGGGTATATCAGGGAGCAGTTCTTC. The genes are TRBV5-6 and TRBJ2-1; TRBD2 matches 9 bases. This CDR3 comprises 16 residues. The J segment lost 10 bases and the V segment lost 4 bases, leaving 15 bases of the junction unmatched. From germline, CDR1 is SGHDT and CDR2 YYEEEE.

This chain uses TRBV7-2 with TRBJ2-5; D call uncertain. Germline assignment: CDR1 SGHTA and CDR2 FQGNSA. V lost 5 bases and J lost 5, with 18 bases in between. This CDR3 is built from 15 residues. CDR3 bases: TGTGCCAGCAGCCCCGACCGTTGGGGAAGGGAGACCCAGTACTTC. Encoded protein: CASSPDRWGRETQYF. The whole variable domain, filled in from reference TRBV7-2 and TRBJ2-5, reads GAGVSQSPSNKVTEKGKDVELRCDPISGHTALYWYRQSLGQGLEFLIYFQGNSAPDKSGLPSDRFSAERTGGSVSTLTIQRTQQEDSAVYLCASSPDRWGRETQYFGPGTRLLVL.

This clone was detected only once. V gene TRBV27 combines with J gene TRBJ2-7, with 7 bases that match TRBD1. CDR1 is MNHEY and CDR2 is SMNVEV in the germline V gene (reference sequence). This CDR3 contains 15 residues. J gave up 2 bases and V 0 bases, and 4 bases lay outside the gene matches. CDR3 residues: CASSLSTGETYEQYF. The CDR3, as DNA: TGTGCCAGCAGTTTATCTACAGGGGAGACCTACGAGCAGTACTTC.

V and J are TRBV2 and TRBJ2-7; TRBD1 matches at 9 bases. Germline CDR1 SNHLY, CDR2 FYNNEI. The CDR3 loop spans 14 amino acids. V lost 3 bases to trimming and J lost 3 bases; unmatched junction nucleotides: 3. For the CDR3, the DNA is TGTGCCAGCAGTGAGCGACAGGGGGTCTACGAGCAGTACTTC. Translated, it gives CASSERQGVYEQYF.

This chain joins TRBV28 and TRBJ1-2; TRBD1 aligns across 9 bases. CDR3 size: 15 residues. CDR1 and CDR2 (germline): MDHEN, SYDVKM. Trimming at V came to 5 bases and at J to 3 bases, leaving 7 bases not matched to a gene. The CDR3 DNA reads as TGTGCCAGCAGTCCTTGGGGACAGGGTGACTATGGCTACACCTTC. Translating it yields CASSPWGQGDYGYTF.

Comments on this clone: The same CDR3 can be traced to other DNA sequences in this sample. The chain has TRBV7-8 and TRBJ1-1; no definite D call. From germline, CDR1 is SGHVS and CDR2 FQNEAQ. This CDR3 region has 14 residues. V was pared by 0 bases and J by 0 bases, with 5 bases between. The chain's CDR3 is CASSLAGMNTEAFF. CDR3 in DNA: TGTGCCAGCAGCTTAGCCGGCATGAACACTGAAGCTTTCTTT.

The chain couples TRBV9 to TRBJ2-1; D may be TRBD2 (5 bases). The CDR3 sequence is 13 residues long. V shed 3 bases and J shed 6 bases, with 10 bases lying between them. CDR1 is SGDLS, CDR2 YYNGEE, per germline. The CDR3 sequence: CASSAPRGNEQFF. Here the CDR3 DNA reads TGTGCCAGCAGCGCCCCTCGGGGCAATGAGCAGTTCTTC.

This sequence joins TRBV5-1 and TRBJ1-6; 9 bases are shared with TRBD1. The CDR3 sequence is 13 residues long. The trim removed 5 bases at V and 8 bases at J, leaving 2 bases unmatched. Looked up from germline, CDR1 is SGHRS and CDR2 is YFSETQ. This chain's CDR3 is CASRDRGDSPLHF. DNA for the CDR3: TGCGCCAGCAGGGACAGGGGTGATTCACCCCTCCACTTT.

The chain combines TRBV7-6 with TRBJ2-2, with D possibly being TRBD1 or TRBD2 (5 bases each). Per the germline V gene, CDR1 is SGHVS and CDR2 is FNYEAQ. The CDR3 length is 16 residues. Trimming removed 3 bases from V and 4 bases from J, with 15 bases in between. CDR3 residues: CASSFRGTIGTGELFF. The CDR3 nucleotides are TGTGCCAGCAGCTTCCGAGGGACCATCGGCACCGGGGAGCTGTTTTTT. The full variable domain, rest sourced from reference TRBV7-6 and TRBJ2-2, is GAGVSQSPRYKVTKRGQDVALRCDPISGHVSLYWYRQALGQGPEFLTYFNYEAQQDKSGLPNDRFSAERPEGSISTLTIQRTEQRDSAMYRCASSFRGTIGTGELFFGEGSRLTVL.

This sequence joins TRBV12-3 or TRBV12-4 and TRBJ2-7; D gene unclear. The CDR3 runs 13 residues. Trimming stripped 1 base from V and 3 bases from J, with 7 bases between. This chain's CDR3 is CASSLGGDYEQYF. The CDR3 DNA reads TGTGCCAGCAGTTTAGGAGGTGACTACGAGCAGTACTTC.

The chain recombines TRBV2 with TRBJ1-3; unclear D gene. CDR3 length: 15 residues. In germline, CDR1 is SNHLY, CDR2 FYNNEI. The V gene lost 1 base and the J gene lost 0 bases, with 7 bases spanning the gap. CDR3 DNA: TGTGCCAGCAGTGAAGGGGAGGGCTCTGGAAACACCATATATTTT. Its protein product is CASSEGEGSGNTIYF.

This chain joins TRBV9 and TRBJ1-4, with TRBD1 identical over 7 bases. Germline V gene sequence: CDR1 SGDLS, CDR2 YYNGEE. CDR3 size: 16 residues. With 4 bases clipped from V and 0 bases from J, the junction kept 6 bases outside the gene matches. CDR3 region: CASSPGTATTNEKLFF. The CDR3 nucleotides read TGTGCCAGCAGCCCTGGGACAGCTACAACTAATGAAAAACTGTTTTTT.

This chain connects TRBV27 to TRBJ2-7; 9 bases match TRBD1. With 6 bases clipped from V and 1 base from J, the junction kept 1 base outside the gene matches. Germline CDR1 is MNHEY and CDR2 is SMNVEV (reference sequence). This CDR3 contains 13 residues. The CDR3 DNA sequence: TGTGCCAGCAGAGACAGGGGGTCCTACGAGCAGTACTTC. Translating it yields CASRDRGSYEQYF.

This rearrangement joins TRBV6-5 to TRBJ2-7; D is undetermined. Trimming pared 3 bases from V and 2 bases from J, leaving 11 bases between. The CDR3 consists of 14 residues. Germline CDR1 and CDR2: MNHEY and SVGAGI. CDR3 coding DNA: TGTGCCAGCAGTTATCCAGGACGGACCTACGAGCAGTACTTC. Protein: CASSYPGRTYEQYF.

V gene TRBV6-5 combines with J gene TRBJ1-1; 7 nucleotides line up with TRBD1. The junction had 12 bases not matched to a gene; V was cut back by 9 bases and J by 5 bases. This CDR3 has 14 amino acids. Germline V lookup: CDR1 MNHEY, CDR2 SVGAGI. As DNA, the CDR3 is TGTGCCAGTATAGGGCCGACAGGGATGACTGAAGCTTTCTTT. Its translation: CASIGPTGMTEAFF.

The chain couples TRBV4-1 to TRBJ2-5; the D call may be TRBD1 or TRBD2 (5 bases each). This CDR3 is built from 15 residues. Between the trimmed V and J ends, which lost 0 bases and 7 bases, there was a span of 15 bases. Germline CDR1 and CDR2: MGHRA and YSYEKL. The CDR3 region is CASSQEGTPGWTQYF. In nucleotides, the CDR3 is TGCGCCAGCAGCCAAGAGGGGACCCCGGGTTGGACCCAGTACTTC.

J is TRBJ2-7 and V is TRBV5-1; D is possibly TRBD2 (6 bases). This CDR3 region has 14 residues. CDR1 is SGHRS, CDR2 YFSETQ, per germline. The V and J ends lost 4 bases and 2 bases respectively, with 13 bases between them. CDR3 protein: CASSPGTGTYEQYF. The CDR3 DNA follows: TGCGCCAGCAGCCCAGGGACTGGGACCTACGAGCAGTACTTC.

This clone came up once. The V gene is TRBV5-1, the J gene TRBJ2-5, with D tentatively TRBD1 (6 bases). Per germline, CDR1 SGHRS and CDR2 YFSETQ. This CDR3 has 16 amino acids. V was clipped by 3 bases and J by 1 base, with 16 bases between them. CDR3 sequence: CASSSRDDRSQETQYF. The CDR3 nucleotides read TGCGCCAGCAGCTCCCGAGATGACAGGTCCCAAGAGACCCAGTACTTC. Variable domain in full (rest from reference TRBV5-1 and TRBJ2-5): KAGVTQTPRYLIKTRGQQVTLSCSPISGHRSVSWYQQTPGQGLQFLFEYFSETQRNKGNFPGRFSGRQFSNSRSEMNVSTLELGDSALYLCASSSRDDRSQETQYFGPGTRLLVL.

This chain connects TRBV19 to TRBJ1-4; TRBD1 aligns across 12 bases. The CDR3 totals 14 residues. Germline V CDR1 and CDR2: LNHDA, SQIVND (reference sequence). V shed 7 bases, J shed 8 bases, and the junction held 5 bases outside the gene matches. CDR3 coding DNA: TGTGCCAGTACCCTAGGGACAGGGGGCGAAAAACTGTTTTTT. Translated, it gives CASTLGTGGEKLFF.

This sequence joins TRBV20-1 and TRBJ2-3, with D unresolved. CDR3 length: 11 residues. Germline V lookup: CDR1 DFQATT, CDR2 SNEGSKA (reference sequence). Trimming pared 4 bases from V and 5 bases from J, leaving 7 bases between. CDR3 protein: CSAKNGDTQYF. CDR3 DNA sequence: TGCAGTGCTAAAAATGGAGATACGCAGTATTTT.

The rearrangement uses TRBV4-2 and TRBJ2-3; D not certain. Germline lookup yields CDR1 LGHNA and CDR2 YNFKEQ. CDR3 length: 17 amino acids. Deletions cut 4 bases from V and 4 bases from J, with 21 bases between. Here the CDR3 DNA reads TGTGCCAGCAGCCCCGGCCCACATCCCCCGTCTCCAGATACGCAGTATTTT. It codes for CASSPGPHPPSPDTQYF.